The 27 T cell receptor beta chains below all came from one sample that was sequenced in a study of T cell changes during pregnancy in multiple sclerosis. The repertoire was sequenced with immunoSEQ multiplex PCR; TCRdb's copy has only in-frame clones and lacks some. Found here are tens of thousands of clones, roughly 90% of them singletons; the top ten hold roughly 5%. The sample was peripheral blood, taken in the third trimester of pregnancy. The receptor set was obtained from a female donor in good health, enrolled as a control in a pregnancy study.

The rearrangement joins TRBV6-1 to TRBJ2-2; 10 nucleotides match TRBD2. The CDR3 is 14 amino acids. J was trimmed by 3 bases and V by 8 bases; bases with no gene match: 3. Germline V gene data show CDR1 as MNHNS and CDR2 as SASEGT. Written as DNA, the CDR3 is TGTGCCAGCCAGCGGGAGGGGCACACCGGGGAGCTGTTTTTT. Encoded protein: CASQREGHTGELFF.

The chain carries TRBV9 and TRBJ2-5, with 8 bases fitting TRBD2. The germline gives CDR1 SGDLS, CDR2 YYNGEE. The CDR3 covers 19 residues. Trimming cost V 0 bases and J 1 base; bases outside gene matches: 14. CDR3 coding DNA: TGTGCCAGCAGCGTAGCTACGGGGGGGGGAACCCCCGTCCAAGAGACCCAGTACTTC. Translating gives CASSVATGGGTPVQETQYF.

The chain employs TRBV18 and TRBJ2-5, with 8 bases fitting TRBD1. There are 15 residues in the CDR3. Germline V CDR1 and CDR2: KGHSH, LQKENI. The V segment lost 2 bases and the J segment 2 bases; nucleotides outside the gene matches: 4. The CDR3 is CASSPTQGAQETQYF. The CDR3 DNA reads TGTGCCAGCTCACCAACCCAGGGGGCTCAAGAGACCCAGTACTTC.

The gene calls are TRBV28 and TRBJ2-7; 9 nucleotides align to TRBD1. V dropped 7 bases and J dropped 2; count of bases not matched to a gene: 6. From germline, CDR1 is MDHEN and CDR2 SYDVKM. The CDR3 covers 14 residues. The CDR3 nucleotides are TGTGCCAGCACCGGGGACAGGGAAGCCTACGAGCAGTACTTC. Protein product: CASTGDREAYEQYF.

This clone was seen a handful of times. The CDR3 region is CASSPNRVSMNTEAFF. In nucleotides, the CDR3 is TGTGCCAGCAGTCCTAACAGGGTTTCAATGAACACTGAAGCTTTCTTT. V is TRBV5-6 and J is TRBJ1-1, with a weak D call TRBD1 (6 bases). Trimming took off 5 bases at V and 0 bases at J, with 17 bases between the two ends. CDR3 size: 16 residues. Germline values: CDR1 SGHDT, CDR2 YYEEEE. Based on the CDR3 plus reference TRBV5-6 and TRBJ1-1, the full variable domain is DAGVTQSPTHLIKTRGQQVTLRCSPKSGHDTVSWYQQALGQGPQFIFQYYEEEERQRGNFPDRFSGHQFPNYSSELNVNALLLGDSALYLCASSPNRVSMNTEAFFGQGTRLTVV.

This chain joins TRBV6-1 and TRBJ1-1; 8 bases align to TRBD1. The CDR3 contains 12 residues. V trimming: 11 bases; J trimming: 8 bases; junction bases outside the gene matches: 10. Germline assignment: CDR1 MNHNS and CDR2 SASEGT. The CDR3 region has the DNA TGTGCCGGAGGGGCAGGGGGCGCGGAAGCTTTCTTT. Protein product: CAGGAGGAEAFF.

The V and J genes are TRBV28 and TRBJ1-2; D remains unclear. V lost 3 bases and J lost 8, with 10 bases in between. Germline V lookup: CDR1 MDHEN, CDR2 SYDVKM. The CDR3 is 12 amino acids. This CDR3 reads CASSFRGQGYTF. Written as DNA, the CDR3 is TGTGCCAGCAGTTTCCGGGGTCAAGGCTACACCTTC.

The chain uses TRBV9 and TRBJ2-1; D possibly corresponds to TRBD1 (6 bases). Trimming took 0 bases from V and 7 from J, leaving 14 bases between them. CDR1 and CDR2 from the germline V gene are SGDLS and YYNGEE. The CDR3 contains 15 residues. Here the CDR3 reads CASSVAQGMRNEQFF. The CDR3 DNA sequence: TGTGCCAGCAGCGTAGCTCAGGGGATGAGGAATGAGCAGTTCTTC.

V usage is TRBV27 and J usage is TRBJ2-2; TRBD1 might be the D (6 bases). V was pared by 7 bases and J by 5 bases, with 17 bases between. The CDR3 contains 15 residues. Germline V gene lookup returns CDR1 MNHEY and CDR2 SMNVEV (reference sequence). CDR3: CASIGTNERTGELFF. In DNA form, the CDR3 reads TGTGCCAGCATTGGGACAAACGAGAGGACCGGGGAGCTGTTTTTT.

The rearrangement links TRBV7-2 to TRBJ2-7; 11 bases are a match to TRBD1. The germline V gene encodes CDR1 SGHTA and CDR2 FQGNSA. V was pared by 3 bases and J by 5 bases, with 12 bases of the junction left unmatched. This CDR3 region has 17 residues. Here the CDR3 DNA reads TGTGCCAGCAGCTTGCACCTCTTCCGGGACAGGGGGGACGAGCAGTACTTC. Translating it yields CASSLHLFRDRGDEQYF.

This sequence joins TRBV9 and TRBJ2-1; 8 nucleotides agree with TRBD2. V lost 4 bases to trimming and J lost 8 bases; unmatched junction nucleotides: 11. Germline V lookup: CDR1 SGDLS, CDR2 YYNGEE. The CDR3 is 15 residues long. DNA of the CDR3: TGTGCCAGCAGCCCCCGAACTAGCGGATGGGATGAGCAGTTCTTC. Translated, it gives CASSPRTSGWDEQFF.

This clone was found once. V usage is TRBV5-6 and J usage is TRBJ1-4; TRBD1 agrees at 10 bases. With V trimmed by 4 bases and J by 2 bases, 2 bases remained unmatched. The CDR3 has 15 amino acids. The germline V gene has CDR1 SGHDT and CDR2 YYEEEE. CDR3 nucleotide sequence: TGTGCCAGCAGCCCGGACAGGGGGACTAATGAAAAACTGTTTTTT. It translates to CASSPDRGTNEKLFF.

The chain employs TRBV6-1 and TRBJ1-2; the D gene is possibly TRBD1 (5 bases). Germline loops: CDR1 MNHNS, CDR2 SASEGT. Between the trimmed V and J ends, which lost 0 bases and 6 bases, there was a span of 23 bases. The CDR3 loop spans 18 amino acids. The CDR3 reads CASSEALLGQGRDHGYTF. The CDR3 bases are TGTGCCAGCAGTGAAGCGCTCTTGGGTCAGGGCAGGGATCATGGCTACACCTTC.

Concerning this clone: The junction departs from the called germline gene at one end, perhaps through a read error. This chain links TRBV7-9 with TRBJ2-2; a weak D match, TRBD1 (8 bases). Germline V CDR1 and CDR2: SEHNR, FQNEAQ (reference sequence). The CDR3 runs to 15 residues. The DNA for the CDR3 is TGTGCCAGCCGCTTGGCACAGGGGGGGTCCGGGGAGCTGTTTTTT. Translation gives CASRLAQGGSGELFF.

The gene calls are TRBV7-6 and TRBJ1-6; TRBD1 matches at 8 bases. This CDR3 has 16 residues. Germline CDR1 and CDR2: SGHVS and FNYEAQ. With V trimmed by 2 bases and J by 6 bases, 6 bases remained unmatched. Here the CDR3 DNA reads TGTGCCAGCAGCTTATCGAACAGGGGGGGTAATTCACCCCTCCACTTT. This encodes CASSLSNRGGNSPLHF.

This clone was recorded only once. The chain uses TRBV12-1 and TRBJ1-5; the tabulated D call, TRBD1, remains unverified against the DNA. TRBV12-1 is annotated as a pseudogene. CDR3 size: 16 residues. DNA for the CDR3: TGTGCCAGCAGCTTGAACAGGGGGCCGAGCAATCAGCCCCAGCATTTT. This translates into CASSLNRGPSNQPQHF.

This rearrangement joins TRBV5-1 to TRBJ2-1; a possible D gene is TRBD1 (5 bases). The ends were cut back, 0 bases at V and 5 bases at J, with 12 bases in the middle. The CDR3 runs to 15 residues. Germline assignment: CDR1 SGHRS and CDR2 YFSETQ. CDR3 bases: TGCGCCAGCAGCTTGGGGCAGGGCCCTAACAATGAGCAGTTCTTC. Protein sequence: CASSLGQGPNNEQFF.

This chain joins TRBV28 and TRBJ2-7; TRBD1 is a possible D gene (5 bases). Germline V CDR1 and CDR2: MDHEN, SYDVKM. This CDR3 is built from 15 residues. The germline V and J ends were trimmed by 8 bases and 6 bases, with 23 bases remaining between them. CDR3 sequence (DNA): TGTGCCAGCTACGCGACCAATACAGGCGCCTCCGAGCAGTACTTC. This sequence encodes CASYATNTGASEQYF.

CDR3 residues: CAWSVGLAGASTDTQYF. The CDR3 DNA follows: TGTGCCTGGAGCGTAGGACTAGCGGGAGCTTCCACAGATACGCAGTATTTT. This sequence joins TRBV30 and TRBJ2-3; 13 nucleotides align to TRBD2. J gave up 2 bases and V 3 bases, and 8 bases lay outside the gene matches. The CDR3 covers 17 residues. The germline gives CDR1 GTSNPN, CDR2 SVGIG (reference sequence).

The rearrangement uses TRBV28 and TRBJ1-1; 11 nucleotides match TRBD1. Germline CDR1 MDHEN, CDR2 SYDVKM. CDR3 length equals 14 residues. V shed 5 bases and J 6 bases; nucleotides not matched to a gene: 5. The CDR3 protein is CASSGDRGFAEAFF. The CDR3 DNA follows: TGTGCCAGCAGTGGGGACAGGGGGTTCGCTGAAGCTTTCTTT.

The chain carries TRBV12-5 and TRBJ2-2, with 9 nucleotides matching TRBD1. Per germline, CDR1 LGHNT and CDR2 FRNRAP. The CDR3 contains 17 residues. With V trimmed by 5 bases and J by 4 bases, 11 bases remained unmatched. CDR3 DNA sequence: TGTGCTAGTGGTACCACCGGGACAGGGTTGGGCACCGGGGAGCTGTTTTTT. Protein product: CASGTTGTGLGTGELFF.

V usage is TRBV19 and J usage is TRBJ2-7; 14 bases agree with TRBD2. The CDR3 is 20 amino acids. The ends lost 5 bases at V and 6 bases at J; junction bases unmatched: 21. The germline V gene encodes CDR1 LNHDA and CDR2 SQIVND (reference sequence). CDR3 nucleotides: TGTGCCAGTAGTTCGACGCCTCCAGGACTAGCGGGAGGTGGGTTGGTCGAGCAGTACTTC. Translation gives CASSSTPPGLAGGGLVEQYF.

The sample holds a few counts of this clone. V usage is TRBV4-2 and J usage is TRBJ1-2, with 7 bases matching TRBD1. V shed 4 bases and J 5 bases; nucleotides not matched to a gene: 4. The germline V gene has CDR1 LGHNA and CDR2 YNFKEQ. The CDR3 sequence is 13 residues long. The CDR3 here is CASSPGQAYGYTF. The CDR3 coding sequence is TGTGCCAGCAGCCCAGGACAGGCTTATGGCTACACCTTC.

The genes are TRBV27 and TRBJ1-1; D is perhaps TRBD1 (6 bases). The V end was cut by 5 bases, the J end by 4 bases, with 14 bases between. The CDR3 extends over 14 amino acids. Germline assignment: CDR1 MNHEY and CDR2 SMNVEV (reference sequence). CDR3 in amino acids: CASSKGPRGTEAFF. CDR3 DNA sequence: TGTGCCAGCAGTAAGGGACCCAGGGGCACTGAAGCTTTCTTT.

The chain joins TRBV11-2 to TRBJ2-1; D is possibly TRBD2 (5 bases). CDR3 length: 11 amino acids. Looked up from germline, CDR1 is SGHAT and CDR2 is FQNNGV. V was trimmed by 5 bases and J by 12 bases, leaving 11 bases between them. This CDR3 reads CASSPGGLQFF. The CDR3 nucleotides read TGTGCCAGCAGCCCAGGCGGGCTGCAGTTCTTC.

The chain links TRBV5-4 to TRBJ2-1; 12 nucleotides line up with TRBD1. The ends lost 6 bases at V and 7 bases at J; junction bases unmatched: 11. CDR3 size: 16 residues. Germline CDR1 SGHNT, CDR2 YYREEE (reference sequence). The CDR3 DNA reads TGTGCCAGCACCACCCCCGGGACAGGGGGCCGGAATGAGCAGTTCTTC. Its protein product is CASTTPGTGGRNEQFF.

This clone appeared a single time. The V call is TRBV7-9, the J call TRBJ1-2, with D maybe TRBD1 (5 bases). The CDR3 totals 12 residues. The V gene's germline CDR1 is SEHNR and CDR2 FQNEAQ (reference sequence). V lost 2 bases and J 13 bases, leaving 14 bases between the germline ends. CDR3 loop: CASSLSAGTATF. CDR3 DNA: TGTGCCAGCAGCTTATCAGCAGGGACTGCCACCTTC.